This T cell receptor (beta chain) appears in the sequencing data of a study of control samples from healthy donors and cancer patients. This CDR3 has 14 residues. In germline, CDR1 is SEHNR, CDR2 FQNEAQ (reference sequence). V gave up 3 bases and J gave up 4 bases, with 12 bases separating them. Sequencing used immunoSEQ multiplex PCR; TCRdb keeps in-frame clones, though not all of them. The table has some 96,000 clones, roughly 87% seen once. The source of this sequence is a woman in her forties or fifties in good health. The V and J genes are TRBV7-9 and TRBJ1-1, with D hard to call. What was sequenced was blood. CDR3 protein: CASSLGWAGTEAFF. The CDR3 nucleotides read TGTGCCAGCAGCTTGGGTTGGGCTGGCACTGAAGCTTTCTTT.